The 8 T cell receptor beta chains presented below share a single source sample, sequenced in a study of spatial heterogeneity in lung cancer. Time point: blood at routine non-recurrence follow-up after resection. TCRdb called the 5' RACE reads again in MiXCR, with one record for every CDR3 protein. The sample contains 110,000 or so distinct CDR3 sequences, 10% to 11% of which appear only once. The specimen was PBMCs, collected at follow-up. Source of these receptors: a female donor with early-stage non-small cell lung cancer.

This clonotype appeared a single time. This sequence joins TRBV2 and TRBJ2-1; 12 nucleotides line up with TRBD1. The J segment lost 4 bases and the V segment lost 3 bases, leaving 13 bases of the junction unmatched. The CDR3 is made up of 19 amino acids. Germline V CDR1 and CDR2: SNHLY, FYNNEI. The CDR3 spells CASSDTGTGGAFIYNEQFF. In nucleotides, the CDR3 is TGTGCCAGCAGTGACACCGGGACAGGGGGCGCCTTCATATACAATGAGCAGTTCTTC.

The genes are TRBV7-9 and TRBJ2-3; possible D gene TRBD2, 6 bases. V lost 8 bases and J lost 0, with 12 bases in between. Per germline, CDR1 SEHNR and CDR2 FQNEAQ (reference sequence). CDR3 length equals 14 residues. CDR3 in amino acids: CASEARGSTDTQYF. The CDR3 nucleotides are TGTGCCAGCGAAGCGCGGGGTAGCACAGATACGCAGTATTTT.

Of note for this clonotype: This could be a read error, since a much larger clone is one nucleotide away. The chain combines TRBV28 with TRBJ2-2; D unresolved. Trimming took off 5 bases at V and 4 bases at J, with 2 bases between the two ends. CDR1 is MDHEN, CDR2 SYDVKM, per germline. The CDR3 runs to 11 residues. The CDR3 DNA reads TGTGCCAGCAGTATCACCGGGGAGCTGTTTTTT. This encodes CASSITGELFF.

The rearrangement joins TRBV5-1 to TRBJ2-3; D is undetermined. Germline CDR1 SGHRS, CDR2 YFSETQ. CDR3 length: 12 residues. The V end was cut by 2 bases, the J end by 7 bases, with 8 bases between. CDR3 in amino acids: CASSLAENTQYF. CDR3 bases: TGCGCCAGCAGCTTAGCTGAAAATACGCAGTATTTT.

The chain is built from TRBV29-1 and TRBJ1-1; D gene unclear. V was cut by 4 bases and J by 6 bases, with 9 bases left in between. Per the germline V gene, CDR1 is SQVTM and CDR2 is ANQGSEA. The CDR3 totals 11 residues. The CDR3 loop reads CSVAPGSEAFF. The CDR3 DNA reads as TGCAGCGTTGCTCCGGGCTCTGAAGCTTTCTTT.

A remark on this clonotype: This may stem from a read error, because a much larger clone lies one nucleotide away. Here the CDR3 DNA reads TGTGCCAGCAGTTACGCTAGGGGCTCTGGGACCAACGTCCTGACTTTC. It encodes CASSYARGSGTNVLTF. The J gene is TRBJ2-6, the V gene TRBV6-5; a possible D gene is TRBD1 (5 bases). This CDR3 spans 16 amino acids. Looked up from germline, CDR1 is MNHEY and CDR2 is SVGAGI.

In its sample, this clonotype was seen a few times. The CDR3: CSARGLPLGNEQFF. In DNA, the CDR3 is TGCAGTGCTAGAGGATTACCGTTAGGCAATGAGCAGTTCTTC. This chain uses TRBV20-1 with TRBJ2-1; D remains ambiguous. V dropped 1 base and J dropped 6 bases, with 13 bases sitting between them. Per the germline V gene, CDR1 is DFQATT and CDR2 is SNEGSKA (reference sequence). The CDR3 loop spans 14 amino acids.

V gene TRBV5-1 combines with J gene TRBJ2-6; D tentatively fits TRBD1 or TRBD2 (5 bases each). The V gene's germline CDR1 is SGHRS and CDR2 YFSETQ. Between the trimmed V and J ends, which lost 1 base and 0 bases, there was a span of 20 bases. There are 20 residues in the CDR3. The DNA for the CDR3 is TGCGCCAGCAGCTTGCTGGGACCCGATAAAACTTCCTCTGGGGCCAACGTCCTGACTTTC. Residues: CASSLLGPDKTSSGANVLTF.